Listed here are 19 T cell receptor beta chains from one sample, sequenced in a study of blood T cell repertoires in COVID-19. Measured with immunoSEQ multiplex PCR; TCRdb has only the in-frame clones, and not every one. The sample has about 250,000 clones, roughly 86% seen once. What was sequenced was peripheral blood. All receptors derive from a woman aged 55-70 years who had recovered from COVID-19.

The DNA for the CDR3 is TGTGCCAGCAGTTACACGCCGGGACAGGGGGCACTGAACACCGGGGAGCTGTTTTTT. The encoded protein is CASSYTPGQGALNTGELFF. The chain combines TRBV6-2 or TRBV6-3 with TRBJ2-2, with 12 bases aligning to TRBD1. The V and J ends lost 2 bases and 1 base, in that order; junction bases with no gene match: 8. The CDR3 runs 19 residues. From germline, CDR1 is MNHEY and CDR2 SVGEGT.

This rearrangement joins TRBV20-1 to TRBJ2-3; D might be TRBD1 (6 bases). CDR1 is DFQATT and CDR2 is SNEGSKA in the germline V gene (reference sequence). V lost 7 bases and J 4 bases, leaving 9 bases between the germline ends. The CDR3 has 11 amino acids. In DNA form, the CDR3 reads TGCAGTGAAAGGGGGTCAGATACGCAGTATTTT. This sequence encodes CSERGSDTQYF.

The chain has TRBV3-1 (or the pseudogene TRBV3-2) and TRBJ1-1; weak D call: TRBD1 (5 bases). Per the germline V gene, CDR1 is LGHDT and CDR2 is YNNKEL (reference sequence). This CDR3 is 20 amino acids long. Trimming removed 0 bases from V and 2 bases from J, with 25 bases in between. DNA for the CDR3: TGTGCCAGCAGCCAAGATATAAAAGAGACAGTGCTGGGCCCAAACACTGAAGCTTTCTTT. It is translated as CASSQDIKETVLGPNTEAFF.

This clone was counted only a few times. This chain joins TRBV28 and TRBJ2-7; 7 bases map to TRBD2. This CDR3 spans 15 amino acids. V lost 6 bases to trimming and J lost 0 bases; unmatched junction nucleotides: 8. CDR1 and CDR2 from the germline V gene are MDHEN and SYDVKM. The CDR3 loop is CASSRDYTFSYEQYF. In DNA form, the CDR3 reads TGTGCCAGCAGCAGGGACTATACCTTCTCCTACGAGCAGTACTTC.

J is TRBJ1-2 and V is TRBV29-1; D not certain. V lost 3 bases, J lost 3 bases, and 14 bases lay in between. Germline V lookup: CDR1 SQVTM, CDR2 ANQGSEA. This CDR3 region has 14 residues. The CDR3 protein is CSVDSRGKDYGYTF. In nucleotides, the CDR3 is TGCAGCGTTGACTCACGGGGAAAAGACTATGGCTACACCTTC.

The J gene is TRBJ1-5, the V gene TRBV3-1 (or the pseudogene TRBV3-2), with a weak D call TRBD1 (5 bases). The CDR3 spans 18 residues. Germline V gives CDR1 LGHDT, CDR2 YNNKEL (reference sequence). V lost 2 bases and J 1 base, leaving 18 bases between the germline ends. The CDR3 DNA reads as TGTGCCAGCAGCCAAAGGGTCTTGGACACGGTCAGCAATCAGCCCCAGCATTTT. The encoded protein is CASSQRVLDTVSNQPQHF.

The chain carries TRBV6-4 and TRBJ2-5; a weak D match, TRBD1 (5 bases). The CDR3 has 18 amino acids. Trimming removed 3 bases at V and 4 bases at J, with 24 bases between. Germline assignment: CDR1 MRHNA and CDR2 SNTAGT. CDR3 protein: CASSERLGSPTASETQYF. Here the CDR3 DNA reads TGTGCCAGCAGTGAACGTTTGGGTAGTCCGACAGCCTCAGAGACCCAGTACTTC.

The sample holds one count of this clone. The chain is built from TRBV24-1 and TRBJ2-7, with 11 bases identical to TRBD2. This CDR3 has 15 amino acids. The germline V gene encodes CDR1 KGHDR and CDR2 SFDVKD. V dropped 3 bases and J dropped 3; count of bases not matched to a gene: 3. CDR3 bases: TGTGCCACCAGTGATCCGACTAGCGGGGACTACGAGCAGTACTTC. Its translation is CATSDPTSGDYEQYF.

The chain has TRBV19 and TRBJ1-1; D is ambiguous. This CDR3 spans 13 amino acids. The V gene lost 8 bases and the J gene lost 5 bases, with 15 bases spanning the gap. Germline V gene data show CDR1 as LNHDA and CDR2 as SQIVND (reference sequence). The CDR3 nucleotides read TGTGCCAGTCGGACGGGCCCGGGGACTGAAGCTTTCTTT. Translating it yields CASRTGPGTEAFF.

This clone appeared a few times. The genes are TRBV3-1 (or the pseudogene TRBV3-2) and TRBJ2-5; D is uncertain. V was shortened by 0 bases and J by 7 bases, with 6 bases between the two germline ends. Germline CDR1 LGHDT, CDR2 YNNKEL (reference sequence). The CDR3 covers 12 residues. In DNA, the CDR3 is TGTGCCAGCAGCCAAGATCGGAGGACCCAGTACTTC. Amino acids: CASSQDRRTQYF.

The V call is TRBV11-2, the J call TRBJ1-2; 7 bases map to TRBD1. Germline CDR1 SGHAT, CDR2 FQNNGV. J gave up 2 bases and V 4 bases, and 7 bases lay outside the gene matches. The CDR3 runs to 15 residues. CDR3: CASSSRDSLNYGYTF. The CDR3 DNA reads TGTGCCAGCAGCTCCCGGGACAGCCTGAACTATGGCTACACCTTC.

V and J are TRBV23-1 and TRBJ2-5; perhaps TRBD2 as D (7 bases). TRBV23-1 is filed as an ORF, its function uncertain. CDR3 length: 17 amino acids. V lost 0 bases to trimming and J lost 5 bases, with 19 bases between them. CDR3 nucleotide sequence: TGCGCCAGCAGTCAATCCTTTTGGGGGGGGGCTCGGGAGACCCAGTACTTC. It is translated as CASSQSFWGGARETQYF.

This chain links TRBV29-1 with TRBJ1-6; D is undetermined. The V end lost 4 bases, the J end lost 0 bases, and 4 bases lay between the germline ends. CDR3 size: 13 residues. Germline loops: CDR1 SQVTM, CDR2 ANQGSEA. CDR3 DNA sequence: TGCAGCGTTGGGGCCTCCTATAATTCACCCCTCCACTTT. Its translation is CSVGASYNSPLHF.

The J gene is TRBJ1-4, the V gene TRBV28; TRBD1 agrees at 9 bases. J lost 5 bases, V lost 6 bases, and 7 bases had no gene match. The CDR3 contains 15 residues. Germline CDR1 MDHEN, CDR2 SYDVKM. CDR3 DNA: TGTGCCAGCAGACCACCGGGACAGGGAAATGAAAAACTGTTTTTT. Amino acid sequence: CASRPPGQGNEKLFF.

The chain recombines TRBV27 with TRBJ1-2; D gene uncertain. Germline CDR1 is MNHEY and CDR2 is SMNVEV (reference sequence). Trimming took off 2 bases at V and 8 bases at J, with 18 bases between the two ends. This CDR3 region has 15 residues. The CDR3 coding sequence is TGTGCCAGCAGTTTAATTGGAGGAGGTGGTAGGGGCTACACCTTC. Encoded protein: CASSLIGGGGRGYTF.

CDR3 DNA: TGTGCCAGCAGCTTAGCGCTACTAGCGGGGGGATCAGATACGCAGTATTTT. Residues: CASSLALLAGGSDTQYF. The chain combines TRBV7-6 with TRBJ2-3; 12 bases agree with TRBD2. The V gene end was trimmed by 0 bases and the J gene end by 4 bases; junction bases not matched to a gene: 5. Germline V gene data show CDR1 as SGHVS and CDR2 as FNYEAQ. This CDR3 has 17 amino acids.

The chain has TRBV10-3 and TRBJ1-2; no reliable D call. The CDR3 covers 13 residues. V lost 5 bases and J lost 1, with 8 bases in between. The V gene's germline CDR1 is ENHRY and CDR2 SYGVKD. CDR3 sequence reads: CAISTNSNYGYTF. The CDR3 region has the DNA TGTGCCATCAGTACAAACAGTAACTATGGCTACACCTTC.

The table lists this clone with a few counts. CDR3 amino acids: CASSHFSGGGTDTQYF. The CDR3 nucleotides are TGTGCCAGCAGCCACTTCTCGGGGGGTGGCACAGATACGCAGTATTTT. V usage is TRBV11-3 and J usage is TRBJ2-3, with 7 nucleotides matching TRBD2. This CDR3 is 16 amino acids long. From germline, CDR1 is SGHNT and CDR2 YENEEA. With V trimmed by 5 bases and J by 1 base, 9 bases remained unmatched.

This chain connects TRBV4-3 to TRBJ2-5; 7 nucleotides match TRBD1. The CDR3 loop spans 15 amino acids. The V segment lost 2 bases and the J segment 2 bases; nucleotides outside the gene matches: 5. CDR1 and CDR2 (germline): LGHNA, YSLEER. The CDR3 spells CASSQLGTDQETQYF. The CDR3 DNA is TGCGCCAGCAGCCAACTTGGGACAGATCAAGAGACCCAGTACTTC.